This is a list of T cell receptor beta chains from one sample in a study of cytomegalovirus exposure and HLA in healthy donors. Profiled with immunoSEQ multiplex PCR; TCRdb holds only in-frame clones, not every one. The table shows 150,000 to 180,000 clones, with 65% to 80% occurring only once. Material: PBMCs. Source of these receptors: a man aged 18 to 30 in good health and CMV-seronegative. Both conserved end residues are part of each CDR3. The D gene is left open where the match is weak. Clone size is given for some rows only: seen once, a few or many times, or a class if the clone is expanded.

clone_size j_call v_call d_call cdr3_aa cdr3_nt
NA TRBJ1-1 TRBV25-1 NA CASLINTEAFF TGTGCCAGCCTAATAAACACTGAAGCTTTCTTT
NA TRBJ1-3 TRBV28 NA CASSLRGNTIYF TGTGCCAGCAGTTTACGTGGAAACACCATATATTTT
NA TRBJ2-2 TRBV27 TRBD1 CASRRGQGANTGELFF TGTGCCAGCCGTAGGGGACAGGGGGCTAACACCGGGGAGCTGTTTTTT
NA TRBJ1-1 TRBV15 NA CATSSPPQGRVHTEAFF TGTGCCACCAGCTCCCCCCCGCAGGGCAGGGTTCACACTGAAGCTTTCTTT
NA TRBJ2-2 TRBV28 NA CASSLGQRTGELFF TGTGCCAGCAGTCTCGGACAGCGCACCGGGGAGCTGTTTTTT
NA TRBJ1-1 TRBV25-1 NA CASEENTEAFF TGTGCCAGCGAGGAGAACACTGAAGCTTTCTTT
NA TRBJ1-4 TRBV30 NA CAWGPSLNEKLFF TGTGCCTGGGGTCCTTCACTTAATGAAAAACTGTTTTTT
NA TRBJ1-1 TRBV7-2 TRBD1 CASSLTTGPMNTEAFF TGTGCCAGCAGCTTAACGACAGGGCCCATGAACACTGAAGCTTTCTTT
NA TRBJ2-1 TRBV6-1 NA CASSERGTGISYNEQFF TGTGCCAGCAGTGAAAGGGGGACGGGTATCTCCTACAATGAGCAGTTCTTC
NA TRBJ2-2 TRBV4-1 NA CASSQDRGGGPTGELFF TGCGCCAGCAGCCAAGATCGTGGGGGGGGCCCCACCGGGGAGCTGTTTTTT
NA TRBJ1-5 TRBV7-8 NA CASGGGLNGNQPQHF TGTGCCAGCGGGGGCGGTCTAAATGGCAATCAGCCCCAGCATTTT
NA TRBJ1-6 TRBV5-1 NA CASRSGATLDSPLHF TGCGCCAGCCGGAGTGGGGCTACCCTCGATTCACCCCTCCACTTT
NA TRBJ2-3 TRBV10-3 TRBD1 CAISEWAGGGDTQYF TGTGCCATCAGTGAGTGGGCAGGGGGTGGAGATACGCAGTATTTT
NA TRBJ2-7 TRBV29-1 TRBD1 CSVVTGGHEQYF TGCAGCGTTGTAACAGGGGGGCACGAGCAGTACTTC
NA TRBJ2-5 TRBV7-2 TRBD2 CASSLVAGYQETQYF TGTGCCAGCAGCTTAGTAGCGGGGTACCAAGAGACCCAGTACTTC
NA TRBJ2-1 TRBV5-4 NA CASSLRQGTTFYNEQFF TGTGCCAGCAGCTTGAGGCAGGGGACTACTTTTTACAATGAGCAGTTCTTC
NA TRBJ2-1 TRBV27 TRBD2 CASSFIGPGLAGWTYNEQFF TGTGCCAGCAGTTTTATCGGACCGGGACTAGCGGGGTGGACCTACAATGAGCAGTTCTTC
NA TRBJ1-6 TRBV9 NA CASSVEVTVNSPLHF TGTGCCAGCAGCGTAGAAGTGACAGTCAATTCACCCCTCCACTTT
NA TRBJ2-1 TRBV7-9 TRBD2 CASSALAGAYNEQFF TGTGCCAGCTCGGCCCTAGCGGGGGCCTACAATGAGCAGTTCTTC
NA TRBJ2-3 TRBV28 TRBD1 CASGQGYSDTQYF TGTGCTTCGGGACAGGGGTATTCAGATACGCAGTATTTT
NA TRBJ1-1 TRBV11-2 TRBD1 CASSYQQGLNTEAFF TGTGCCAGCAGCTATCAACAGGGGCTGAACACTGAAGCTTTCTTT
NA TRBJ2-1 TRBV5-1 NA CASRYTGSYNEQFF TGCGCCAGCAGGTATACAGGGAGCTACAATGAGCAGTTCTTC
NA TRBJ1-6 TRBV5-4 NA CASSLDGSWNSPLHF TGTGCCAGCAGCTTGGACGGGAGCTGGAATTCACCCCTCCACTTT
few TRBJ2-1 TRBV4-1 NA CASSQDSHRSSYNEQFF TGCGCCAGCAGCCAAGATAGTCACCGTAGCTCCTACAATGAGCAGTTCTTC
NA TRBJ1-1 TRBV5-1 TRBD1 CASSLLGVTGGDNTEAFF TGCGCCAGCAGCTTGCTCGGCGTGACAGGGGGCGACAATACTGAAGCTTTCTTT
NA TRBJ2-7 TRBV6-6 NA CASIGRRSSYEQYF TGTGCCAGCATCGGCAGAAGGAGCTCCTACGAGCAGTACTTC
few TRBJ2-5 TRBV5-1 TRBD1 CASSFTRQGAKETQYF TGCGCCAGCAGCTTTACCAGACAGGGGGCCAAGGAGACCCAGTACTTC
NA TRBJ1-4 TRBV5-1 NA CASSLATTNEKLFF TGCGCCAGCAGCTTGGCAACAACTAATGAAAAACTGTTTTTT
NA TRBJ1-1 TRBV7-9 NA CASSLGGDTEAFF TGTGCCAGCAGCTTAGGGGGCGACACTGAAGCTTTCTTT
NA TRBJ1-5 TRBV20-1 NA CSASDVRAQHF TGCAGTGCCAGTGACGTTCGGGCCCAGCATTTT
NA TRBJ2-5 TRBV9 NA CASSRGLGIEETQYF TGTGCCAGCAGCCGGGGACTGGGAATCGAGGAGACCCAGTACTTC
NA TRBJ2-1 TRBV11-2 NA CASRPAGYNEQFF TGTGCCAGCAGACCGGCAGGGTACAATGAGCAGTTCTTC
NA TRBJ2-5 TRBV5-5 TRBD1 CASSHPGTGEETQYF TGTGCCAGCAGCCACCCCGGGACAGGGGAAGAGACCCAGTACTTC
NA TRBJ1-1 TRBV27 NA CASSLFGGTNTEAFF TGTGCCAGCAGTTTATTCGGGGGGACGAACACTGAAGCTTTCTTT
NA TRBJ2-7 TRBV5-3 TRBD2 CARSLREGPSYEQYF TGTGCCAGAAGCTTGAGGGAGGGACCTTCCTACGAGCAGTACTTC
NA TRBJ2-5 TRBV21-1 NA CASSKTSGGGPFQETQYF TGTGCCAGCAGCAAAACTAGCGGGGGGGGCCCCTTCCAAGAGACCCAGTACTTC
NA TRBJ1-2 TRBV6-1 TRBD1 CASSEQGASVGYGYTF TGTGCCAGCAGTGAGCAGGGGGCTTCGGTTGGGTATGGCTACACCTTC
NA TRBJ2-2 TRBV29-1 NA CSFQVENTGELFF TGCAGTTTCCAGGTAGAGAACACCGGGGAGCTGTTTTTT
few TRBJ2-3 TRBV2 TRBD1 CASTQPGTGGTDTQYF TGTGCCAGCACCCAACCGGGGACAGGGGGCACAGATACGCAGTATTTT
NA TRBJ2-2 TRBV11-3 TRBD2 CASSLGTSVYTGELFF TGTGCCAGCAGCTTGGGGACTAGCGTTTACACCGGGGAGCTGTTTTTT
NA TRBJ1-3 TRBV11-2 NA CASSLLTKQNGNTIYF TGTGCCAGCAGCTTATTGACCAAACAGAACGGAAACACCATATATTTT
NA TRBJ2-2 TRBV28 NA CASSLSGYTGELFF TGTGCCAGCAGTTTATCGGGGTACACCGGGGAGCTGTTTTTT
NA TRBJ1-1 TRBV4-2 NA CASTLSTQRITEAFF TGTGCCAGCACCTTAAGCACGCAGCGTATCACTGAAGCTTTCTTT
NA TRBJ2-2 TRBV6-1 NA CASTDSHSGTGELFF TGTGCCAGCACCGACAGCCACTCTGGGACCGGGGAGCTGTTTTTT
few TRBJ1-1 TRBV5-1 NA CASSINPDNYEAFF TGCGCCAGCAGCATAAACCCCGACAATTATGAAGCTTTCTTT